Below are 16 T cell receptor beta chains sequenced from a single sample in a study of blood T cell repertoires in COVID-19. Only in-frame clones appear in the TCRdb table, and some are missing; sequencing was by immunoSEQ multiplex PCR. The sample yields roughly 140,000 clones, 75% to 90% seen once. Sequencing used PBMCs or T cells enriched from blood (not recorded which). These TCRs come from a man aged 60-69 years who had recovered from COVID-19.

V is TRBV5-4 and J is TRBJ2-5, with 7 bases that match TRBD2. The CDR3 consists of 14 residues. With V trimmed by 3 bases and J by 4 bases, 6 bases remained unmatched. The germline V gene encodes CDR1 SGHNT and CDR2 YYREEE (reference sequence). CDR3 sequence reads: CASSSTSAGETQYF. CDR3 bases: TGTGCCAGCAGCTCAACTAGCGCCGGAGAGACCCAGTACTTC.

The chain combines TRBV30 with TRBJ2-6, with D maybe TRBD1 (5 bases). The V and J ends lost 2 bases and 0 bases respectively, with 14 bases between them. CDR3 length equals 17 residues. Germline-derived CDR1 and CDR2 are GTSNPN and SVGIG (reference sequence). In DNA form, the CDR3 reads TGTGCCTGGAGTATCGGACATTCGAGCTCTGGGGCCAACGTCCTGACTTTC. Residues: CAWSIGHSSSGANVLTF.

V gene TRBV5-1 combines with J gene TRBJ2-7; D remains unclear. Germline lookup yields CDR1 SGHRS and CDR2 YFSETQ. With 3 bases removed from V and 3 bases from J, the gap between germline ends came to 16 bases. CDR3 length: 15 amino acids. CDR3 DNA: TGCGCCAGCAGCTCGCCATCTCAGGCAGGCTACGAGCAGTACTTC. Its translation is CASSSPSQAGYEQYF.

CDR3 residues: CAISSGVSDYEQYF. The DNA for the CDR3 is TGTGCCATCAGTTCAGGGGTATCTGACTACGAGCAGTACTTC. The chain is built from TRBV10-3 and TRBJ2-7, with D perhaps matching TRBD1 (6 bases). CDR1 and CDR2 (germline): ENHRY, SYGVKD. CDR3 length: 14 residues. Between the trimmed V and J ends, which lost 5 bases and 3 bases, there was a span of 14 bases.

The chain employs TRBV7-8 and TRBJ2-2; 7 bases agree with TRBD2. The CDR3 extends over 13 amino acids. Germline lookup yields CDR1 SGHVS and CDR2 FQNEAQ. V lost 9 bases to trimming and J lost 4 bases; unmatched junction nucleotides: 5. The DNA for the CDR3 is TGTGCCAGTCGGGGGGACGGCACCGGGGAGCTGTTTTTT. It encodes CASRGDGTGELFF.

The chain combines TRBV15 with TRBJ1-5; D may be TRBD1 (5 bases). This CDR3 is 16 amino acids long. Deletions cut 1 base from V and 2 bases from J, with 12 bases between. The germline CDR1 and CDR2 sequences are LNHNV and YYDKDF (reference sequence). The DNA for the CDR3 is TGTGCCACCAGCAGAGCTAGGGGTAGAGGCAATCAGCCCCAGCATTTT. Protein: CATSRARGRGNQPQHF.

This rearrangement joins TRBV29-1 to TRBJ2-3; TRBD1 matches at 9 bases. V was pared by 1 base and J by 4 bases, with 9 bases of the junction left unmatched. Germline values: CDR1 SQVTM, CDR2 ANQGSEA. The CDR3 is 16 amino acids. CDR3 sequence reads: CSVEGTGQGPPDTQYF. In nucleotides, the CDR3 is TGCAGCGTTGAAGGTACGGGACAGGGACCCCCAGATACGCAGTATTTT.

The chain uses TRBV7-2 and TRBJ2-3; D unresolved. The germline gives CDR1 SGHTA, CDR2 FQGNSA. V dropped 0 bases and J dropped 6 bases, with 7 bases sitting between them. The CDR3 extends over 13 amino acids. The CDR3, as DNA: TGTGCCAGCAGCTTAGCCCCTGTGGATACGCAGTATTTT. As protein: CASSLAPVDTQYF.

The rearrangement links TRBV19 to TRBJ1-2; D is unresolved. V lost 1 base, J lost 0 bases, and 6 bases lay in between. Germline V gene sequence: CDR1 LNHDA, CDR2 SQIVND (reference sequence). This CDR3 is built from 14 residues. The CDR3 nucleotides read TGTGCCAGTAGTATAGGGGCAGCTAACTATGGCTACACCTTC. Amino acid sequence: CASSIGAANYGYTF.

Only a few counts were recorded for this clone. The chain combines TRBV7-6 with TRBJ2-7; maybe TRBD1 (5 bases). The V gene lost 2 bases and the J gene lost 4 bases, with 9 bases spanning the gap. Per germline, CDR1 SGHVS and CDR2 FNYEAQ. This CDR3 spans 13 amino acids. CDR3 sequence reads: CASSLIQGYEQYF. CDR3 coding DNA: TGTGCCAGCAGCTTAATTCAGGGTTACGAGCAGTACTTC.

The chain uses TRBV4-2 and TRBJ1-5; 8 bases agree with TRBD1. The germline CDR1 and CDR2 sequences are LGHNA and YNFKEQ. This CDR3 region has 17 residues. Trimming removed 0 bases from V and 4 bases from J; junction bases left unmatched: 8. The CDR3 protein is CASSQEPGTGHNQPQHF. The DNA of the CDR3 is TGTGCCAGCAGCCAAGAACCCGGGACAGGCCATAATCAGCCCCAGCATTTT.

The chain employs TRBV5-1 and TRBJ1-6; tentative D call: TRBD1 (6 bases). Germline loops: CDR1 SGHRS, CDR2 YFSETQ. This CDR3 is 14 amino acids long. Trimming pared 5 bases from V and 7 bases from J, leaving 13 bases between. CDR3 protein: CASRPDRTNSPLHF. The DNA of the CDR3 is TGCGCCAGCAGACCCGACAGGACAAATTCACCCCTCCACTTT. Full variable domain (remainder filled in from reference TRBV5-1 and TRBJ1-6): KAGVTQTPRYLIKTRGQQVTLSCSPISGHRSVSWYQQTPGQGLQFLFEYFSETQRNKGNFPGRFSGRQFSNSRSEMNVSTLELGDSALYLCASRPDRTNSPLHFGNGTRLTVT.

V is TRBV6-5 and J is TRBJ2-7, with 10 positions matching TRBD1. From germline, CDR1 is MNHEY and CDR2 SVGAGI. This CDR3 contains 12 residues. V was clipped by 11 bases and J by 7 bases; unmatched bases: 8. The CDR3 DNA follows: TGTGCCGGTAGGGACAGGGGTCAAGAGCAGTACTTC. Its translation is CAGRDRGQEQYF.

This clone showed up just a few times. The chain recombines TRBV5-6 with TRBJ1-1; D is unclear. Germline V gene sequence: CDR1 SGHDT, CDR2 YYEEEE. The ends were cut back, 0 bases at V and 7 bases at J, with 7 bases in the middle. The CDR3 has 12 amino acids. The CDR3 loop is CASSLAAGEAFF. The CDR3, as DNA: TGTGCCAGCAGCTTGGCCGCGGGTGAAGCTTTCTTT.

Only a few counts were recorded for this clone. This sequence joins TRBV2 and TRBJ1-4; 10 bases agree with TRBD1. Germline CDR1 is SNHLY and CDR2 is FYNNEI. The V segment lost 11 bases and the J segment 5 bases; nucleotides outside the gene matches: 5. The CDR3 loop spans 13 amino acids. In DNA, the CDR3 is TGTGCCCTTAGGGACAGGGGAAATGAAAAACTGTTTTTT. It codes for CALRDRGNEKLFF.

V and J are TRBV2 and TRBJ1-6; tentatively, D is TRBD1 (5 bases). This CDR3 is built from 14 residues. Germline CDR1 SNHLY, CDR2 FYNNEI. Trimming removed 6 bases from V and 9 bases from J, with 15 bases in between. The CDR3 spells CASRSGLWGSPLHF. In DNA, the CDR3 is TGTGCCAGCAGATCAGGGCTATGGGGTTCACCCCTCCACTTT.